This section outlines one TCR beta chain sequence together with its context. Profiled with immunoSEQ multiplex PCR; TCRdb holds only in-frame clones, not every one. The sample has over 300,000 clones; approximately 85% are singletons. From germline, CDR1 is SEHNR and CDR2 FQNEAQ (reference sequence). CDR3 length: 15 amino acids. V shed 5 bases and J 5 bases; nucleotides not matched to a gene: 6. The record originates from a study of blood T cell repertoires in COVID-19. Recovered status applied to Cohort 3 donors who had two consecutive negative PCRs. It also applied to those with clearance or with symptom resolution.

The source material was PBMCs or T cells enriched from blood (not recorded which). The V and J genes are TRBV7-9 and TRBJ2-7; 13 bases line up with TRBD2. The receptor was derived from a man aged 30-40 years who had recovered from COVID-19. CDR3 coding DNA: TGTGCCAGCAGCGCCGGACTAGCGGGGGTAGACGAGCAGTACTTC. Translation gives CASSAGLAGVDEQYF.